These 15 T cell receptor beta chains were all obtained from the same sample, sequenced in a study of PD-1 blockade in classical Hodgkin lymphoma. All patients relapsed after autologous stem cell transplantation, and brentuximab vedotin exposure varied. Here immunoSEQ multiplex PCR was the method, and the copy in TCRdb shows in-frame clones only, minus some. This table has roughly 150,000 clones, around 84% appearing once. This specimen was peripheral blood mononuclear cells (PBMCs), taken before the second cycle of nivolumab. These receptors all come from a human donor with classical Hodgkin lymphoma.

This clone appeared once. The V and J genes are TRBV6-5 and TRBJ2-7; no firm D call. Trimming took 7 bases from V and 3 from J, leaving 16 bases between them. CDR3 length: 14 residues. Germline CDR1 MNHEY, CDR2 SVGAGI. The CDR3 here is CASNVMASLYEQYF. The DNA of the CDR3 is TGTGCCAGCAACGTTATGGCCAGCCTCTACGAGCAGTACTTC.

The V gene is TRBV19, the J gene TRBJ2-2, with D tentatively TRBD2 (6 bases). The germline V gene has CDR1 LNHDA and CDR2 SQIVND (reference sequence). Trimming took off 4 bases at V and 0 bases at J, with 9 bases between the two ends. This CDR3 contains 15 residues. DNA for the CDR3: TGTGCCAGTAGTAGGGCGGGAACGAACACCGGGGAGCTGTTTTTT. This sequence encodes CASSRAGTNTGELFF.

V and J are TRBV9 and TRBJ2-2; no clear D. This CDR3 has 14 amino acids. Trimming removed 3 bases from V and 5 bases from J, with 11 bases in between. The germline V gene has CDR1 SGDLS and CDR2 YYNGEE. CDR3 DNA: TGTGCCAGCAGCGCCCGGTCCGGAACCGGGGAGCTGTTTTTT. Its protein product is CASSARSGTGELFF.

V and J are TRBV19 and TRBJ1-2; D may be TRBD1 (6 bases). The V end was cut by 6 bases, the J end by 4 bases, with 15 bases between. Germline loops: CDR1 LNHDA, CDR2 SQIVND (reference sequence). The CDR3 has 14 amino acids. Here the CDR3 reads CASRARTEVYGYTF. The DNA for the CDR3 is TGTGCCAGTAGAGCCCGGACAGAAGTCTATGGCTACACCTTC.

The genes are TRBV7-2 and TRBJ2-4; D remains ambiguous. V was pared by 1 base and J by 4 bases, with 11 bases between. Germline CDR1 SGHTA, CDR2 FQGNSA. CDR3 length: 15 residues. The CDR3 loop is CASSLDPTGKNIQYF. The CDR3 DNA reads TGTGCCAGCAGCTTAGATCCGACGGGTAAAAACATTCAGTACTTC.

The V call is TRBV18, the J call TRBJ2-3, with D perhaps matching TRBD1 (5 bases). The V and J ends lost 3 bases and 6 bases respectively, with 7 bases between them. Germline V CDR1 and CDR2: KGHSH, LQKENI. The CDR3 extends over 12 amino acids. CDR3 residues: CASSPKGDTQYF. The CDR3 nucleotides read TGTGCCAGCTCACCGAAGGGGGATACGCAGTATTTT.

The chain carries TRBV10-3 and TRBJ2-1; TRBD2 might be the D (6 bases). Germline V lookup: CDR1 ENHRY, CDR2 SYGVKD. CDR3 length: 15 amino acids. V was trimmed by 0 bases and J by 13 bases, leaving 19 bases between them. Here the CDR3 DNA reads TGTGCCATCAGTGAGTCGTTAGCGGTGGGAATGAACCAGTTCTTC. Its protein product is CAISESLAVGMNQFF.

V usage is TRBV4-3 and J usage is TRBJ1-2; perhaps TRBD1 as D (6 bases). V dropped 3 bases and J dropped 5 bases, with 22 bases sitting between them. The germline V gene has CDR1 LGHNA and CDR2 YSLEER. The CDR3 runs to 17 residues. DNA of the CDR3: TGCGCCAGCAGCCATCTCCAATGGGGCAGGGGTCGTTATGGCTACACCTTC. This gives the protein CASSHLQWGRGRYGYTF.

The chain combines TRBV11-2 with TRBJ1-4; D gene unclear. Trimming removed 3 bases from V and 0 bases from J, with 14 bases in between. Germline V gene sequence: CDR1 SGHAT, CDR2 FQNNGV. The CDR3 consists of 17 residues. CDR3 coding DNA: TGTGCCAGCAGCTTCTCCCCCATCTTCGCAACTAATGAAAAACTGTTTTTT. Translation gives CASSFSPIFATNEKLFF.

The rearrangement links TRBV2 to TRBJ1-5; 9 bases are shared with TRBD1. The germline gives CDR1 SNHLY, CDR2 FYNNEI. The CDR3 has 13 residues. The ends lost 7 bases at V and 7 bases at J; junction bases unmatched: 5. CDR3 sequence: CASTGTGKQPQHF. CDR3 bases: TGTGCCAGCACCGGGACAGGGAAGCAGCCCCAGCATTTT.

V and J are TRBV5-1 and TRBJ2-7; 9 bases line up with TRBD2. J gave up 3 bases and V 7 bases, and 11 bases lay outside the gene matches. CDR1 is SGHRS, CDR2 YFSETQ, per germline. The CDR3 spans 15 residues. The CDR3: CASQTSGTSFYEQYF. Written as DNA, the CDR3 is TGCGCCAGCCAAACCAGCGGGACTAGCTTCTACGAGCAGTACTTC.

This sequence joins TRBV7-8 and TRBJ2-3; D is undetermined. This CDR3 is built from 11 residues. Germline V CDR1 and CDR2: SGHVS, FQNEAQ. The V end lost 8 bases, the J end lost 6 bases, and 9 bases lay between the germline ends. For the CDR3, the DNA is TGTGCCAGCTCCTCTAGGGATACGCAGTATTTT. Translating gives CASSSRDTQYF.

The rearrangement uses TRBV6-5 and TRBJ2-5; a possible D gene is TRBD2 (5 bases). Trimming removed 5 bases at V and 0 bases at J, with 13 bases between. Germline V gives CDR1 MNHEY, CDR2 SVGAGI. The CDR3 spans 15 residues. The CDR3 region has the DNA TGTGCCAGCAGTGGCTTAGCGCCAGACCAAGAGACCCAGTACTTC. Translation: CASSGLAPDQETQYF.

The CDR3: CASSVGGTHYTNEQFF. The CDR3 nucleotides are TGTGCCAGCAGCGTAGGTGGGACCCACTACACAAATGAGCAGTTCTTC. The V call is TRBV9, the J call TRBJ2-1, with D perhaps being TRBD1 or TRBD2 (5 bases each). Germline V CDR1 and CDR2: SGDLS, YYNGEE. Trimming pared 0 bases from V and 7 bases from J, leaving 17 bases between. This CDR3 has 16 residues. Filled out from reference TRBV9 and TRBJ2-1, the complete variable domain reads DSGVTQTPKHLITATGQRVTLRCSPRSGDLSVYWYQQSLDQGLQFLIQYYNGEERAKGNILERFSAQQFPDLHSELNLSSLELGDSALYFCASSVGGTHYTNEQFFGPGTRLTVL.

The chain employs TRBV10-3 and TRBJ2-7; D not resolved. The CDR3 is 14 residues long. Germline-derived CDR1 and CDR2 are ENHRY and SYGVKD. Trimming took off 7 bases at V and 2 bases at J, with 15 bases between the two ends. The CDR3: CAINSALSAYEQYF. As DNA, the CDR3 is TGTGCCATCAATTCCGCCCTCTCGGCCTACGAGCAGTACTTC.